The clone carrying this TCR beta chain was seen ten or more times. Its specificity is unknown. This entry is derived from a study of CD8 T cells in ankylosing spondylitis. One entry per CDR3 protein, called by TCRdb with MiXCR from the 5' RACE reads. The sample lists 150,000 to 200,000 distinct CDR3 sequences; 18% were seen once. Study-wide results and limits: Prior literature has documented some motif variants in synovial fluid and blood from reactive arthritis. Disease-linked clones reportedly showed significant enrichment in matched ankylosing spondylitis synovial fluid.

Germline CDR1 is MGHDK and CDR2 is SYGVNS. With 3 bases removed from V and 1 base from J, the gap between germline ends came to 6 bases. The CDR3 is made up of 13 amino acids. This TCR came from a male donor between 5 and 29 years old with ankylosing spondylitis or in good health (not recorded which). The sequencing input was blood, either unsorted or a sorted T cell fraction (not recorded which). The gene calls are TRBV25-1 and TRBJ2-5; D is possibly TRBD2 (5 bases). CDR3 in DNA: TGTGCCAGCAGTGAGGCGGGCCAAGAGACCCAGTACTTC. Protein sequence: CASSEAGQETQYF. Full variable domain (missing parts from reference TRBV25-1 and TRBJ2-5): EADIYQTPRYLVIGTGKKITLECSQTMGHDKMYWYQQDPGMELHLIHYSYGVNSTEKGDLSSESTVSRIRTEHFPLTLESARPSHTSQYLCASSEAGQETQYFGPGTRLLVL.